The 28 T cell receptor beta chains listed next were all sequenced from one sample in a study of vaccination effects on CD4 cells after COVID-19. It was after approximately 11 days of culture that CD4+ T cells were isolated. These TCRs are of unknown antigen specificity. Sequenced by immunoSEQ multiplex PCR; TCRdb stores in-frame clones only, minus some. The repertoire holds about 30,000 clones, with 55% to 65% as singletons. The input for sequencing was CD4+ T cells from PBMCs cultured without peptide, taken before COVID-19 vaccination. The receptors were sampled from a human donor who received a COVID-19 vaccine.

J is TRBJ1-2 and V is TRBV19, with a weak D call TRBD1 (6 bases). V lost 5 bases, J lost 2 bases, and 15 bases lay in between. The CDR3 runs 15 residues. CDR1 and CDR2 from the germline V gene are LNHDA and SQIVND (reference sequence). CDR3 sequence (DNA): TGTGCCAGTAGTTCGTCAGGGGCCGCCAACTATGGCTACACCTTC. As protein: CASSSSGAANYGYTF.

The V call is TRBV21-1, the J call TRBJ1-2; TRBD1, the D gene given by the table, was not confirmed from the DNA. TRBV21-1 is a pseudogene. The CDR3 runs to 12 residues. The CDR3 is CASRTGNYGYTF. The CDR3 nucleotides read TGTGCCAGCAGGACAGGGAACTATGGCTACACCTTC.

The chain uses TRBV2 and TRBJ1-5, with TRBD1 as a possible D gene (5 bases). Germline V gene lookup returns CDR1 SNHLY and CDR2 FYNNEI. V was shortened by 5 bases and J by 2 bases, with 10 bases between the two germline ends. CDR3 length: 14 amino acids. DNA of the CDR3: TGTGCCAGCAGTACAGGTTCAGGCAATCAGCCCCAGCATTTT. Protein: CASSTGSGNQPQHF.

The chain links TRBV7-2 to TRBJ1-1; the D is unclear. Trimming took off 3 bases at V and 0 bases at J, with 5 bases between the two ends. The CDR3 consists of 13 residues. The germline V gene encodes CDR1 SGHTA and CDR2 FQGNSA. CDR3 DNA: TGTGCCAGCAGCTTCGACATGAACACTGAAGCTTTCTTT. It specifies CASSFDMNTEAFF.

Here the CDR3 DNA reads TGTGCCAGCAGCGCACAGGGCTACGAGCAGTACTTC. Translating gives CASSAQGYEQYF. The chain combines TRBV6-5 with TRBJ2-7, with D maybe TRBD1 (6 bases). The CDR3 totals 12 residues. From germline, CDR1 is MNHEY and CDR2 SVGAGI. V dropped 6 bases and J dropped 3 bases, with 9 bases sitting between them.

The chain employs TRBV10-2 and TRBJ1-1; 7 bases map to TRBD1. V trimming: 6 bases; J trimming: 5 bases; junction bases outside the gene matches: 6. There are 13 residues in the CDR3. Germline V gene sequence: CDR1 WSHSY, CDR2 SAAADI. The CDR3 protein is CASRYRGGTEAFF. CDR3 DNA: TGCGCCAGCAGGTACAGGGGAGGGACTGAAGCTTTCTTT.

This chain connects TRBV5-1 to TRBJ2-5; 10 bases line up with TRBD1. This CDR3 comprises 16 residues. Germline CDR1 and CDR2: SGHRS and YFSETQ. Unmatched junction bases numbered 8, after V lost 6 bases and J lost 0 bases. The CDR3 region has the DNA TGCGCCAGCACCCCAACCGGGACAGGGGACCAAGAGACCCAGTACTTC. The encoded protein is CASTPTGTGDQETQYF. The complete variable domain, with remaining parts taken from reference TRBV5-1 and TRBJ2-5, reads KAGVTQTPRYLIKTRGQQVTLSCSPISGHRSVSWYQQTPGQGLQFLFEYFSETQRNKGNFPGRFSGRQFSNSRSEMNVSTLELGDSALYLCASTPTGTGDQETQYFGPGTRLLVL.

The chain has TRBV5-1 and TRBJ1-2; no clear D. From germline, CDR1 is SGHRS and CDR2 YFSETQ. The V end was cut by 0 bases, the J end by 6 bases, with 12 bases between. This CDR3 is built from 14 residues. CDR3 residues: CASSLGREVDGYTF. In DNA form, the CDR3 reads TGCGCCAGCAGCTTGGGTAGGGAAGTAGATGGCTACACCTTC.

This chain joins TRBV6-4 and TRBJ2-2; D not resolved. Germline CDR1 MRHNA, CDR2 SNTAGT. V lost 5 bases to trimming and J lost 7 bases, with 17 bases between them. CDR3 length equals 15 residues. CDR3 in DNA: TGTGCCAGCAGTTTGAATGCTGGAGTTGGCGGGGAGCTGTTTTTT. Protein: CASSLNAGVGGELFF.

The CDR3 is CASSYSIFGPTNTEAFF. The CDR3 DNA is TGTGCCAGCAGTTACTCGATATTTGGGCCTACGAACACTGAAGCTTTCTTT. The genes are TRBV6-2 or TRBV6-3 and TRBJ1-1; the D is unclear. The CDR3 loop spans 17 amino acids. Germline V lookup: CDR1 MNHEY, CDR2 SVGEGT. V was clipped by 0 bases and J by 1 base, with 15 bases between them.

This clone was observed a single time. The rearrangement joins TRBV3-1 (or the pseudogene TRBV3-2) to TRBJ1-2, with D hard to call. The CDR3 consists of 15 residues. Germline values: CDR1 LGHDT, CDR2 YNNKEL (reference sequence). With 1 base removed from V and 0 bases from J, the gap between germline ends came to 9 bases. CDR3: CASSQGRGTNYGYTF. The CDR3 nucleotides read TGTGCCAGCAGCCAAGGGCGGGGAACTAACTATGGCTACACCTTC.

A few counts support this clone. The chain is built from TRBV5-1 and TRBJ2-5, with D uncertain. Germline V gives CDR1 SGHRS, CDR2 YFSETQ. The CDR3 contains 11 residues. V lost 3 bases and J 9 bases, leaving 9 bases between the germline ends. The CDR3 is CASSSEFAQYF. The CDR3 DNA follows: TGCGCCAGCAGCTCAGAGTTCGCCCAGTACTTC.

This clone was observed a single time. The genes are TRBV12-3 or TRBV12-4 and TRBJ2-7; no clear D gene. The CDR3 is made up of 12 amino acids. Trimming pared 2 bases from V and 1 base from J, leaving 3 bases between. The CDR3: CASSLTSYEQYF. The DNA of the CDR3 is TGTGCCAGCAGTTTAACTTCCTACGAGCAGTACTTC.

The chain links TRBV5-1 to TRBJ2-3, with D unresolved. Germline CDR1 is SGHRS and CDR2 is YFSETQ. Trimming pared 2 bases from V and 1 base from J, leaving 11 bases between. This CDR3 comprises 15 residues. Written as DNA, the CDR3 is TGCGCCAGCAGCTTCGGTCAGTTGGGCACAGATACGCAGTATTTT. Its translation: CASSFGQLGTDTQYF.

This chain joins TRBV11-2 and TRBJ2-7; no reliable D call. Deletions cut 2 bases from V and 3 bases from J, with 11 bases between. The CDR3 extends over 14 amino acids. Germline V gene sequence: CDR1 SGHAT, CDR2 FQNNGV. CDR3: CASSLSAANYEQYF. Written as DNA, the CDR3 is TGTGCCAGCAGCTTATCCGCGGCCAACTACGAGCAGTACTTC.

The chain links TRBV6-1 to TRBJ2-7, with D tentatively TRBD2 (6 bases). The V and J ends lost 7 bases and 3 bases respectively, with 19 bases between them. The CDR3 is 15 amino acids. The germline V gene encodes CDR1 MNHNS and CDR2 SASEGT. The CDR3 sequence is CASIKGTETSYEQYF. The DNA for the CDR3 is TGTGCCAGCATTAAAGGGACTGAAACCAGCTACGAGCAGTACTTC.

V gene TRBV5-1 combines with J gene TRBJ2-7; D is unclear. The CDR3 extends over 13 amino acids. CDR1 and CDR2 from the germline V gene are SGHRS and YFSETQ. The V end was cut by 4 bases, the J end by 3 bases, with 11 bases between. As DNA, the CDR3 is TGCGCCAGCAGCACCGGACCGGACTACGAGCAGTACTTC. Its protein product is CASSTGPDYEQYF. Together with reference TRBV5-1 and TRBJ2-7, the CDR3 gives the full variable domain: KAGVTQTPRYLIKTRGQQVTLSCSPISGHRSVSWYQQTPGQGLQFLFEYFSETQRNKGNFPGRFSGRQFSNSRSEMNVSTLELGDSALYLCASSTGPDYEQYFGPGTRLTVT.

V and J are TRBV30 and TRBJ2-1; TRBD2 aligns across 13 bases. Per the germline V gene, CDR1 is GTSNPN and CDR2 is SVGIG (reference sequence). The CDR3 contains 17 residues. After removal of 5 bases from V and 0 bases from J, the junction contained 7 bases not matched to a gene. This CDR3 reads CAWARLAGGSSYNEQFF. CDR3 in DNA: TGTGCCTGGGCTAGACTAGCGGGGGGTAGCTCCTACAATGAGCAGTTCTTC.

The genes are TRBV10-1 and TRBJ2-1; 11 bases match TRBD2. The junction had 10 bases not matched to a gene; V was cut back by 5 bases and J by 7 bases. The CDR3 has 16 residues. Germline assignment: CDR1 WNHNN and CDR2 SYGVQD (reference sequence). The CDR3 protein is CASSLVPGLAANEQFF. In nucleotides, the CDR3 is TGCGCCAGCAGTCTAGTACCGGGACTAGCGGCTAATGAGCAGTTCTTC.

V is TRBV11-3 and J is TRBJ2-1, with D hard to call. There are 14 residues in the CDR3. V lost 4 bases and J 6 bases, leaving 13 bases between the germline ends. In germline, CDR1 is SGHNT, CDR2 YENEEA. The CDR3 sequence is CASSSARRSNEQFF. The CDR3 DNA follows: TGTGCCAGCAGCTCCGCCCGGCGTTCCAATGAGCAGTTCTTC.

V usage is TRBV5-5 and J usage is TRBJ2-1; 8 nucleotides line up with TRBD2. J gave up 9 bases and V 2 bases, and 7 bases lay outside the gene matches. The CDR3 is 14 residues long. Germline CDR1 SGHKS, CDR2 YYEKEE (reference sequence). The CDR3 coding sequence is TGTGCCAGCAGCTTCGGACTAGCCGTGGGTGAGCAGTTCTTC. It encodes CASSFGLAVGEQFF.

The chain is built from TRBV18 and TRBJ1-1, with TRBD1 as a possible D gene (6 bases). The CDR3 has 14 residues. The germline CDR1 and CDR2 sequences are KGHSH and LQKENI. V lost 4 bases, J lost 4 bases, and 13 bases lay in between. CDR3 in amino acids: CASSHAEGGTEAFF. CDR3 nucleotide sequence: TGTGCCAGCTCACACGCGGAAGGGGGCACTGAAGCTTTCTTT. The entire variable domain, with the rest obtained from reference TRBV18 and TRBJ1-1, is as follows: NAGVMQNPRHLVRRRGQEARLRCSPMKGHSHVYWYRQLPEEGLKFMVYLQKENIIDESGMPKERFSAEFPKEGPSILRIQQVVRGDSAAYFCASSHAEGGTEAFFGQGTRLTVV.

This clone was found a few times. The chain links TRBV5-1 to TRBJ1-1; D is possibly TRBD1 (5 bases). Germline-derived CDR1 and CDR2 are SGHRS and YFSETQ. V was pared by 4 bases and J by 3 bases, with 10 bases between. The length of the CDR3 is 13 residues. CDR3 nucleotide sequence: TGCGCCAGCAGCATACAGGACGACACTGAAGCTTTCTTT. Its translation is CASSIQDDTEAFF.

The V call is TRBV5-1, the J call TRBJ2-1, with TRBD2 identical over 8 bases. CDR3 length equals 14 residues. Per the germline V gene, CDR1 is SGHRS and CDR2 is YFSETQ. Losses at the gene ends were 1 base for V and 9 bases for J; bases not matched to a gene: 6. CDR3 DNA: TGCGCCAGCAGCTTGCAGACTAGCGTCAGTGAGCAGTTCTTC. It yields the protein CASSLQTSVSEQFF. Full variable domain (missing parts from reference TRBV5-1 and TRBJ2-1): KAGVTQTPRYLIKTRGQQVTLSCSPISGHRSVSWYQQTPGQGLQFLFEYFSETQRNKGNFPGRFSGRQFSNSRSEMNVSTLELGDSALYLCASSLQTSVSEQFFGPGTRLTVL.

The V and J genes are TRBV12-3 or TRBV12-4 and TRBJ1-2, with D possibly being TRBD1 (6 bases). Trimming took off 2 bases at V and 2 bases at J, with 6 bases between the two ends. The CDR3 has 13 amino acids. The CDR3: CASSLRGNYGYTF. For the CDR3, the DNA is TGTGCCAGCAGTTTAAGGGGGAACTATGGCTACACCTTC.

The chain combines TRBV4-1 with TRBJ1-2, with 9 nucleotides matching TRBD1. With 8 bases clipped from V and 4 bases from J, the junction kept 11 bases outside the gene matches. This CDR3 region has 15 residues. CDR1 is MGHRA, CDR2 YSYEKL, per germline. The CDR3 reads CASAPQGALGYGYTF. CDR3 in DNA: TGCGCCAGCGCTCCACAGGGGGCTCTAGGCTATGGCTACACCTTC.

The chain combines TRBV12-2 with TRBJ1-2. TRBV12-2 is deemed a pseudogene. The CDR3 consists of 13 residues. CDR3 in DNA: TGTGCAAGTCGCTTAGTTCGAGGGTTCGTCTACACCTTC. It encodes CASRLVRGFVYTF.

CDR3 loop: CSVDGTGGQNEQFF. DNA for the CDR3: TGCAGCGTTGACGGGACAGGGGGCCAGAATGAGCAGTTCTTC. The genes are TRBV29-1 and TRBJ2-1; 12 bases fit TRBD1. Germline V gives CDR1 SQVTM, CDR2 ANQGSEA. After removal of 3 bases from V and 7 bases from J, the junction contained 4 bases not matched to a gene. CDR3 length equals 14 residues.